The rows below give T cell receptor beta chains drawn from one sample of a study of OX40 agonist ivuxolimab in advanced cancers. Measured with immunoSEQ multiplex PCR; TCRdb has only the in-frame clones, and not every one. The sample lists tens of thousands of clones, around 83% seen once, with roughly 35% in the top ten. The specimen was CD4+ or CD8+ T cells sorted from blood, collected in a trial of the OX40 agonist ivuxolimab. These receptors were collected from an adult with an advanced solid tumor such as melanoma, head and neck, liver or kidney cancer. Each CDR3 is given with its conserved first and last residue. A D gene is named only where the DNA matches it firmly. The listing skips clone size in some rows; elsewhere it reads once, few, many or a size class.

.	TRBJ2-5	TRBV6-1	.	TGTGCCAGCAGTGTCCTGGGGCAAGAGACCCAGTACTTC	CASSVLGQETQYF
.	TRBJ2-2	TRBV9	.	TGTGCCAGCAGCGTACGTAGCACGGCAGTGGCCGGGGAGCTGTTTTTT	CASSVRSTAVAGELFF
.	TRBJ2-5	TRBV27	.	TGTGCCAGCAGTTTATCGATCCTACAAGAGACCCAGTACTTC	CASSLSILQETQYF
.	TRBJ1-5	TRBV11-2	.	TGTGCCAGCAGCTGGGGGGGTTTCTATAGCAATCAGCCCCAGCATTTT	CASSWGGFYSNQPQHF
.	TRBJ1-5	TRBV27	.	TGTGCCAGCAGTTTATATGGCAGTAGCAATCAGCCCCAGCATTTT	CASSLYGSSNQPQHF
.	TRBJ2-5	TRBV5-1	.	TGCGCCAGCAGCTTGGCCGCAGGGTCCGGGGAGACCCAGTACTTC	CASSLAAGSGETQYF
.	TRBJ1-1	TRBV27	.	TGTGCCAGCGGCAAAGTATGGGACACTGAAGCTTTCTTT	CASGKVWDTEAFF
.	TRBJ2-6	TRBV11-3	.	TGTGCCAGCAGCTTAGGGGGCACCGACTCTGGGGCCAACGTCCTGACTTTC	CASSLGGTDSGANVLTF
.	TRBJ1-2	TRBV21-1	.	TGTGCCAGCAGCCAAGGGGAGAGCTATGGCTACACCTTC	CASSQGESYGYTF
.	TRBJ1-1	TRBV6-5	.	TGTGCCAGCAGTTACCGACCGGAATGGGGCACTGAAGCTTTCTTT	CASSYRPEWGTEAFF
.	TRBJ2-7	TRBV5-1	.	TGCGCCAGCAGCGCGTGGGACGGGAGCTCCTACGAGCAGTACTTC	CASSAWDGSSYEQYF
TRBD2	TRBJ2-5	TRBV28	.	TGTGCCAGCAGTTCGCTGAGACTAGCGGGAAAAGAGACCCAGTACTTC	CASSSLRLAGKETQYF
.	TRBJ1-4	TRBV18	once	TGTGCCAGCTCACCACCGCCGGGGAATGGAGAAAAACTGTTTTTT	CASSPPPGNGEKLFF
.	TRBJ1-5	TRBV18	.	TGTGCCAGCTCAATGGACAGCTCCAATCAGCCCCAGCATTTT	CASSMDSSNQPQHF
TRBD2	TRBJ2-1	TRBV7-8	few	TGTGCCAGCAGTCTAAGACGGCTAGCGGGGAAAAGCTCCTACAATGAGCAGTTCTTC	CASSLRRLAGKSSYNEQFF